These T cell receptor beta chains were read from a single sample in a study of T cells expressing NK-cell markers. TCRdb derives one entry per CDR3 protein from the 5' RACE reads, leaving out DNA. Seen in this sample are about 460,000 distinct CDR3 sequences; the ten most common clones hold 1.4%. Sequenced sample: blood T cells: a sorted CD56 or NKG2C T cell subset, CD4+ or CD8+ T cells, or bulk PBMC T cells (not recorded which). Receptor source: a woman between 45 and 65 years old in good health. CDR3s include the opening cysteine and the closing phenylalanine or tryptophan.

j_call v_call cdr3_aa
TRBJ1-4 TRBV5-4 CASSLGGTGQIGEKLFF
TRBJ2-1 TRBV7-2 CASSWPINNEQFF
TRBJ1-1 TRBV12-3/TRBV12-4 CASRAGGKNTEAFF
TRBJ1-5 TRBV25-1 CASSEQTGTDQPQHF
TRBJ2-7 TRBV7-6 CASSSDFEGEQYF
TRBJ2-5 TRBV6-5 CASSFRTGATQETQYF
TRBJ1-2 TRBV5-1 CASSALQGRYGYTF
TRBJ1-3 TRBV12-3/TRBV12-4 CASSRPPDAANSYGNTIYF
TRBJ1-2 TRBV20-1 CSARKEKGTKYGYTF
TRBJ1-1 TRBV6-1 CASSATGRNTEAFF
TRBJ2-7 TRBV6-5 CASSRPGEQYF
TRBJ2-1 TRBV12-3/TRBV12-4 CASSLGRTSGSNEQFF
TRBJ2-1 TRBV15 CATSRFRALNEQFF
TRBJ2-5 TRBV18 CASSPLRAGGPSETQYF
TRBJ2-3 TRBV5-6 CASSLAVLGGNTQYF
TRBJ1-4 TRBV20-1 CSARDMTGRDGHNEKLFF
TRBJ2-1 TRBV20-1 CSASREIGAVSYNEQFF
TRBJ2-3 TRBV28 CASSLGTSGWGDTQYF
TRBJ2-2 TRBV28 CASSLVHPPYTGELFF
TRBJ2-1 TRBV29-1 CSAGESSPGEQFF
TRBJ2-1 TRBV6-2/TRBV6-3 CASTRPGTVSYNEQFF
TRBJ2-1 TRBV7-9 CASPRVAGAGDDEQFF
TRBJ1-5 TRBV12-3/TRBV12-4 CASNPSDRGAQPQHF
TRBJ2-1 TRBV5-1 CASSLAGGSRGEQFF
TRBJ2-5 TRBV18 CATEDSSKTQYF
TRBJ1-1 TRBV6-5 CASSPNPTTEAFF
TRBJ1-5 TRBV24-1 CATSDSGQGAQKIPNQPQHF
TRBJ1-5 TRBV28 CASSLEIGGAVPQHF
TRBJ1-4 TRBV5-1 CASTQAGFNEKLFF
TRBJ1-5 TRBV19 CASSRGRQGSNQPQHF
TRBJ2-3 TRBV12-3/TRBV12-4 CASSLARTDDMTDTQYF
TRBJ1-4 TRBV27 CASSLRWQGYEKLFF
TRBJ2-3 TRBV5-1 CASSLQGATGDTQYF
TRBJ2-2 TRBV5-1 CASSWTGEGTGELFF
TRBJ2-5 TRBV7-2 CASSSQAGNQETQYF
TRBJ2-3 TRBV5-1 CASSPATSGSPTDTQYF
TRBJ1-5 TRBV6-5 CASSSGQGASQPQHF
TRBJ1-1 TRBV7-8 CASSLVGGSTEAFF
TRBJ2-1 TRBV11-2 CASSPSRSGRAGYEQFF
TRBJ2-7 TRBV12-3/TRBV12-4 CASAPWGTGIDEQYF
TRBJ2-2 TRBV28 CASSTTILAGNTGELFF
TRBJ2-5 TRBV25-1 CASTNRREETQYF
TRBJ2-2 TRBV4-1 CASSQVEGVGELFF
TRBJ2-5 TRBV9 CASSVTSGMGETQYF
TRBJ2-2 TRBV5-1 CASSRRLAGDTGELFF
TRBJ1-2 TRBV5-8 CASSPIYSTNYGYTF
TRBJ2-1 TRBV14 CASSQVRGEVNEQFF
TRBJ1-1 TRBV4-1 CASRGILWNTEAFF